Below are 23 T cell receptor beta chains sequenced from a single sample in a study of cytomegalovirus exposure and HLA in healthy donors. The PCR contained 60 Vbeta and 13 Jbeta primers. TCRdb's table, derived via immunoSEQ multiplex PCR, lists solely in-frame clones and lacks some. The table shows 150,000 to 200,000 clones, with about 75% occurring only once. Sample: PBMCs. These receptors were taken from a man in his fifties in good health and CMV-seropositive.

V gene TRBV7-8 combines with J gene TRBJ1-5; D unclear. The CDR3 spans 15 residues. The germline CDR1 and CDR2 sequences are SGHVS and FQNEAQ. Trimming stripped 5 bases from V and 4 bases from J, with 15 bases between. The CDR3 is CASSPSRLLNQPQHF. CDR3 sequence (DNA): TGTGCCAGCAGCCCTAGCAGGCTACTTAATCAGCCCCAGCATTTT.

This sequence joins TRBV7-9 and TRBJ1-4, with 7 bases fitting TRBD1. CDR3 size: 15 residues. Germline trimming cut 3 bases from V and 0 bases from J; bases unmatched to any gene: 1. Per germline, CDR1 SEHNR and CDR2 FQNEAQ (reference sequence). CDR3 in amino acids: CASSFQGATNEKLFF. The CDR3 nucleotides are TGTGCCAGCAGCTTTCAGGGGGCAACTAATGAAAAACTGTTTTTT.

The chain employs TRBV11-1 and TRBJ2-2; D call uncertain. Trimming pared 1 base from V and 2 bases from J, leaving 8 bases between. The germline V gene has CDR1 SGHAT and CDR2 FQDESV (reference sequence). The CDR3 is made up of 15 amino acids. The CDR3 is CASSLVSRNTGELFF. CDR3 DNA sequence: TGTGCCAGCAGCTTAGTTAGCAGAAACACCGGGGAGCTGTTTTTT.

This chain joins TRBV2 and TRBJ2-7, with 11 positions matching TRBD2. V was pared by 3 bases and J by 6 bases, with 4 bases of the junction left unmatched. Germline assignment: CDR1 SNHLY and CDR2 FYNNEI. This CDR3 has 14 amino acids. For the CDR3, the DNA is TGTGCCAGCAGTGATACTAGCGGGGGAGTCGAGCAGTACTTC. Its protein is CASSDTSGGVEQYF.

This chain uses TRBV7-9 with TRBJ2-1; the D is unclear. Germline V gene sequence: CDR1 SEHNR, CDR2 FQNEAQ (reference sequence). This CDR3 contains 16 residues. V was clipped by 2 bases and J by 9 bases, with 20 bases between them. CDR3 sequence: CASSLSQPKEVGEQFF. The CDR3 DNA sequence: TGTGCCAGCAGCTTATCCCAACCAAAAGAAGTCGGTGAGCAGTTCTTC.

The rearrangement uses TRBV21-1 and TRBJ1-6; no check of the table's D call, TRBD1, against the DNA was made. TRBV21-1 is a known pseudogene. The CDR3 sequence is 15 residues long. CDR3 DNA: TGTGCCAGCAACCGGACAGGGGGCTGTAATTCACCCCTCCACTTT. Translated, it gives CASNRTGGCNSPLHF.

V and J are TRBV6-5 and TRBJ1-2; TRBD1 matches 7 bases. The CDR3 length is 16 residues. From germline, CDR1 is MNHEY and CDR2 SVGAGI. V was pared by 4 bases and J by 4 bases, with 12 bases of the junction left unmatched. The CDR3 loop reads CASSSTGLGLGYGYTF. CDR3 DNA sequence: TGTGCCAGCAGTTCGACAGGGTTAGGTCTGGGCTATGGCTACACCTTC.

This clone was recorded a few times. The chain joins TRBV10-3 to TRBJ2-7; maybe TRBD1 (6 bases). CDR1 and CDR2 from the germline V gene are ENHRY and SYGVKD. The CDR3 sequence is 15 residues long. V lost 9 bases, J lost 1 base, and 19 bases lay in between. The DNA of the CDR3 is TGTGCCATTCAGCCTGGGGACACTAGTTCCTACGAGCAGTACTTC. Translating gives CAIQPGDTSSYEQYF.

This sequence joins TRBV28 and TRBJ1-5; 11 nucleotides agree with TRBD1. The CDR3 has 14 amino acids. Per germline, CDR1 MDHEN and CDR2 SYDVKM. V trimming: 4 bases; J trimming: 7 bases; junction bases outside the gene matches: 3. The CDR3 nucleotides are TGTGCCAGCAGTTCACGGGACAGGGGGCAGCCCCAGCATTTT. As protein: CASSSRDRGQPQHF.

J is TRBJ2-2 and V is TRBV25-1; weak D call: TRBD1 (5 bases). The germline V and J ends were trimmed by 5 bases and 3 bases, with 7 bases remaining between them. Germline values: CDR1 MGHDK, CDR2 SYGVNS. The CDR3 loop spans 13 amino acids. CDR3 DNA: TGTGCCAGCAGTTTACAGGACACCGGGGAGCTGTTTTTT. Encoded protein: CASSLQDTGELFF.

The chain is built from TRBV10-2 and TRBJ1-5; D ambiguous. Germline CDR1 and CDR2: WSHSY and SAAADI. Trimming left V 3 bases short and J 4 bases short, with 10 bases between. The CDR3 sequence is 14 residues long. The chain's CDR3 is CASSDKQINQPQHF. CDR3 in DNA: TGCGCCAGCAGTGACAAACAGATTAATCAGCCCCAGCATTTT.

The chain uses TRBV16 and TRBJ1-2, with D hard to call. Germline CDR1 is KGHSY and CDR2 is FQNENV. The CDR3 has 11 residues. The germline V and J ends were trimmed by 4 bases and 7 bases, with 7 bases remaining between them. CDR3 in amino acids: CASSPGSGYTF. The CDR3 bases are TGTGCCAGCAGCCCCGGGAGTGGCTACACCTTC.

The chain recombines TRBV11-2 with TRBJ1-2; no clear D. From germline, CDR1 is SGHAT and CDR2 FQNNGV. Trimming took off 1 base at V and 3 bases at J, with 12 bases between the two ends. This CDR3 contains 15 residues. CDR3 bases: TGTGCCAGCAGCTTAGGGTCGGCCGGGGACTATGGCTACACCTTC. Its translation is CASSLGSAGDYGYTF.

V gene TRBV15 combines with J gene TRBJ2-7, with TRBD1 identical over 8 bases. The V gene end was trimmed by 5 bases and the J gene end by 3 bases; junction bases not matched to a gene: 9. Germline loops: CDR1 LNHNV, CDR2 YYDKDF (reference sequence). CDR3 length: 15 residues. CDR3 DNA sequence: TGTGCCACCAGCCTAGGACAGGGCCTGGACTACGAGCAGTACTTC. It encodes CATSLGQGLDYEQYF. The variable domain in full, with the rest retrieved from reference TRBV15 and TRBJ2-7, is DAMVIQNPRYQVTQFGKPVTLSCSQTLNHNVMYWYQQKSSQAPKLLFHYYDKDFNNEADTPDNFQSRRPNTSFCFLDIRSPGLGDTAMYLCATSLGQGLDYEQYFGPGTRLTVT.

This chain joins TRBV10-2 and TRBJ1-1; possibly TRBD1 for D (6 bases). CDR1 and CDR2 (germline): WSHSY, SAAADI. V gave up 2 bases and J gave up 1 base, with 11 bases separating them. This CDR3 comprises 15 residues. The CDR3 coding sequence is TGCGCCAGCAGTGAGCGGGACACTTCGAACACTGAAGCTTTCTTT. Translation gives CASSERDTSNTEAFF.

V gene TRBV19 combines with J gene TRBJ2-7; TRBD1 matches at 8 bases. J gave up 1 base and V 3 bases, and 5 bases lay outside the gene matches. The CDR3 has 15 amino acids. Per the germline V gene, CDR1 is LNHDA and CDR2 is SQIVND (reference sequence). The chain's CDR3 is CASSISGGGSYEQYF. CDR3 in DNA: TGTGCCAGTAGTATTTCAGGGGGCGGATCCTACGAGCAGTACTTC.

The chain links TRBV7-9 to TRBJ2-1; 13 bases are shared with TRBD2. V was clipped by 5 bases and J by 4 bases; unmatched bases: 2. The CDR3 is 15 residues long. CDR1 SEHNR and CDR2 FQNEAQ come from the germline V gene (reference sequence). For the CDR3, the DNA is TGTGCCAGCAGCAAGACTAGCGGGGGGTACAATGAGCAGTTCTTC. Protein: CASSKTSGGYNEQFF.

This clone was found a few times. This chain links TRBV9 with TRBJ2-7; D uncertain. This CDR3 spans 17 amino acids. V lost 1 base, J lost 1 base, and 18 bases lay in between. CDR1 and CDR2 (germline): SGDLS, YYNGEE. The CDR3 DNA reads TGTGCCAGCAGCGTACGAGGTCGGCTGACCCCATCCTACGAGCAGTACTTC. This gives the protein CASSVRGRLTPSYEQYF.

The CDR3 spells CASSLNRDSPLHF. CDR3 sequence (DNA): TGTGCCAGCAGCTTAAACAGGGACTCACCCCTCCACTTT. This chain connects TRBV7-3 to TRBJ1-6; D may be TRBD1 (6 bases). V gave up 1 base and J gave up 10 bases, with 8 bases separating them. Germline V gene sequence: CDR1 SGHTA, CDR2 FQGTGA. The CDR3 length is 13 residues.

This clone was detected only a few times. This chain connects TRBV5-1 to TRBJ1-2; D is possibly TRBD1 (6 bases). In germline, CDR1 is SGHRS, CDR2 YFSETQ. CDR3 size: 13 residues. Trimming removed 2 bases at V and 4 bases at J, with 9 bases between. Here the CDR3 reads CASSFEQGYGYTF. The CDR3 DNA follows: TGCGCCAGCAGCTTCGAACAGGGCTATGGCTACACCTTC.

The chain employs TRBV6-5 and TRBJ2-7, with D perhaps TRBD1 (6 bases). V was shortened by 4 bases and J by 4 bases, with 17 bases between the two germline ends. CDR3 length: 15 residues. CDR1 and CDR2 from the germline V gene are MNHEY and SVGAGI. Written as DNA, the CDR3 is TGTGCCAGCAGTTTCAGCATTACAGGGAATTACGAGCAGTACTTC. It translates to CASSFSITGNYEQYF.

V is TRBV19 and J is TRBJ2-2; 8 bases fit TRBD1. This CDR3 is built from 15 residues. Trimming cost V 6 bases and J 5 bases; bases outside gene matches: 8. Per germline, CDR1 LNHDA and CDR2 SQIVND (reference sequence). CDR3 in DNA: TGTGCCAGTAGCAAACAGGGGGTGGAAACCGGGGAGCTGTTTTTT. Amino acids: CASSKQGVETGELFF. Full variable domain (rest looked up from reference TRBV19 and TRBJ2-2): DGGITQSPKYLFRKEGQNVTLSCEQNLNHDAMYWYRQDPGQGLRLIYYSQIVNDFQKGDIAEGYSVSREKKESFPLTVTSAQKNPTAFYLCASSKQGVETGELFFGEGSRLTVL.

This clone has only one observation. The chain is built from TRBV2 and TRBJ1-2, with TRBD1 as a possible D gene (5 bases). The germline V gene has CDR1 SNHLY and CDR2 FYNNEI. V lost 2 bases to trimming and J lost 4 bases, with 17 bases between them. The CDR3 consists of 16 residues. The CDR3 DNA reads as TGTGCCAGCAGTGAACTTGGCGCAGGGTCAACCTATGGCTACACCTTC. Its translation is CASSELGAGSTYGYTF.